This T cell receptor beta chain was captured by sequencing in a study of T cell responses to AZD1222 COVID-19 vaccine. Produced via immunoSEQ multiplex PCR; TCRdb's table is partial and in-frame only. This table holds around 200,000 clones, more than 70% found once. Germline V gives CDR1 LNHNV, CDR2 YYDKDF (reference sequence). The CDR3 covers 18 residues. V gave up 0 bases and J gave up 0 bases, with 14 bases separating them. Researchers grouped second doses given at about 4 or about 12 weeks into one pool. The sequence was obtained from an adult who received the AZD1222 COVID-19 vaccine. The sample in question was peripheral blood, obtained 28 days after the second AZD1222 dose. The chain recombines TRBV15 with TRBJ2-2, with a possible D match to TRBD2 (6 bases). The CDR3 DNA reads TGTGCCACCAGCAGAGATTTGGGCCTAGCGCCGAACACCGGGGAGCTGTTTTTT. Encoded protein: CATSRDLGLAPNTGELFF.